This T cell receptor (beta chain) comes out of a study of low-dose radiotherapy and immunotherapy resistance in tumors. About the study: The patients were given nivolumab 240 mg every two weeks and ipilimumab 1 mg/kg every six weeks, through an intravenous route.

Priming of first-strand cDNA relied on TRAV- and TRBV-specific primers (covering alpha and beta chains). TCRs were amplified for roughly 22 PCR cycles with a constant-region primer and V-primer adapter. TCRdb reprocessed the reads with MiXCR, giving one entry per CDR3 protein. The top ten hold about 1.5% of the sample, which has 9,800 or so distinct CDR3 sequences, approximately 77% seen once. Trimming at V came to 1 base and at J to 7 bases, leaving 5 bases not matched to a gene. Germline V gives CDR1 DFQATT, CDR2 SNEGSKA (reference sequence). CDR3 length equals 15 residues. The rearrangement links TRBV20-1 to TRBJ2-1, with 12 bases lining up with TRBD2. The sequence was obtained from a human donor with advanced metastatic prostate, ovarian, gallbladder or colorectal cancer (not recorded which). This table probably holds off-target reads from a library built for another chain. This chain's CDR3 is CSARVLAGGPNEQFF. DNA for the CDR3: TGCAGTGCTAGAGTTCTAGCGGGAGGGCCGAATGAGCAGTTCTTC.